Below are 16 T cell receptor beta chains sequenced from a single sample in a study of technical replicates of blood from several donors. Data came from immunoSEQ multiplex PCR; TCRdb stores just in-frame clones and leaves some out. This table has 80,000 to 95,000 clones, about 91% appearing once. The sample consisted of T cells isolated from PBMCs. Receptors originate from a human donor in good health.

The chain couples TRBV18 to TRBJ2-7; D is perhaps TRBD1 (6 bases). Germline V CDR1 and CDR2: KGHSH, LQKENI. Trimming stripped 3 bases from V and 1 base from J, with 10 bases between. The CDR3 consists of 14 residues. In DNA, the CDR3 is TGTGCCAGCTCACCTACGGACAGTTCCTACGAGCAGTACTTC. This translates into CASSPTDSSYEQYF.

This clone has more than one count but fewer than ten. V usage is TRBV30 and J usage is TRBJ1-5; no reliable D call. Germline assignment: CDR1 GTSNPN and CDR2 SVGIG (reference sequence). The CDR3 consists of 15 residues. Trimming pared 4 bases from V and 5 bases from J, leaving 18 bases between. The CDR3 DNA sequence: TGTGCCTGGACCGGAGGACTTTCGAGGGATCAGCCCCAGCATTTT. Translated: CAWTGGLSRDQPQHF. Supplemented by reference TRBV30 and TRBJ1-5, the full variable domain reads SQTIHQWPATLVQPVGSPLSLECTVEGTSNPNLYWYRQAAGRGLQLLFYSVGIGQISSEVPQNLSASRPQDRQFILSSKKLLLSDSGFYLCAWTGGLSRDQPQHFGDGTRLSIL.

V and J are TRBV6-4 and TRBJ1-2; 7 bases are shared with TRBD1. With V trimmed by 8 bases and J by 5 bases, 17 bases remained unmatched. The CDR3 totals 16 residues. Germline loops: CDR1 MRHNA, CDR2 SNTAGT. This CDR3 is CASPIDREKSRYGYTF. The CDR3 bases are TGTGCCAGCCCAATAGACAGGGAGAAATCTAGGTATGGCTACACCTTC.

The CDR3 region has the DNA TGTGCCAGCAGTCGTAGACTAGCGGGAGGGGACGAGCAGTACTTC. It codes for CASSRRLAGGDEQYF. This chain links TRBV28 with TRBJ2-7; 14 nucleotides match TRBD2. Germline lookup yields CDR1 MDHEN and CDR2 SYDVKM. The CDR3 loop spans 15 amino acids. Unmatched junction bases numbered 5, after V lost 5 bases and J lost 5 bases. Filled out from reference TRBV28 and TRBJ2-7, the complete variable domain reads DVKVTQSSRYLVKRTGEKVFLECVQDMDHENMFWYRQDPGLGLRLIYFSYDVKMKEKGDIPEGYSVSREKKERFSLILESASTNQTSMYLCASSRRLAGGDEQYFGPGTRLTVT.

This chain links TRBV7-8 with TRBJ1-2; 11 bases agree with TRBD1. V lost 1 base to trimming and J lost 8 bases; unmatched junction nucleotides: 6. CDR3 length: 15 amino acids. Looked up from germline, CDR1 is SGHVS and CDR2 is FQNEAQ. CDR3 coding DNA: TGTGCCAGCAGCTTAGGACGGACAGGGGGCAGGGGCTACACCTTC. As protein: CASSLGRTGGRGYTF.

The rearrangement joins TRBV28 to TRBJ1-2; 9 nucleotides match TRBD1. The junction had 21 bases not matched to a gene; V was cut back by 5 bases and J by 8 bases. CDR3 length equals 18 residues. From germline, CDR1 is MDHEN and CDR2 SYDVKM. The DNA for the CDR3 is TGTGCCAGCAGTCCGCTCTTCTACCGGGACAGGGAAGGAGAAGGCTACACCTTC. Translated: CASSPLFYRDREGEGYTF.

The CDR3 DNA reads as TGTGCCAGCAGCCAAGGATGGGGCATGGGATACACTGAAGCTTTCTTT. Translating gives CASSQGWGMGYTEAFF. The J gene is TRBJ1-1, the V gene TRBV4-2, with D perhaps TRBD1 (5 bases). Trimming removed 1 base from V and 3 bases from J, with 15 bases in between. CDR1 LGHNA and CDR2 YNFKEQ come from the germline V gene. The CDR3 runs 16 residues.

This sequence joins TRBV19 and TRBJ2-2; D perhaps matches TRBD2 (5 bases). Trimming shortened V by 5 bases and J by 1 base, and 11 bases separated the two germline ends. CDR1 is LNHDA and CDR2 is SQIVND in the germline V gene (reference sequence). The CDR3 length is 15 residues. The CDR3 reads CASSPSGLNTGELFF. Here the CDR3 DNA reads TGTGCCAGTAGTCCAAGCGGTCTGAACACCGGGGAGCTGTTTTTT.

This sequence joins TRBV7-8 and TRBJ1-5; D perhaps matches TRBD1 (6 bases). Trimming took off 1 base at V and 3 bases at J, with 13 bases between the two ends. The CDR3 totals 16 residues. The germline V gene has CDR1 SGHVS and CDR2 FQNEAQ. The CDR3 nucleotides read TGTGCCAGCAGCTTAGGGGGGGGACAAACCAATCAGCCCCAGCATTTT. As protein: CASSLGGGQTNQPQHF.

The chain employs TRBV7-9 and TRBJ2-7, with D perhaps TRBD1 (6 bases). Germline values: CDR1 SEHNR, CDR2 FQNEAQ (reference sequence). There are 12 residues in the CDR3. Between the trimmed V and J ends, which lost 1 base and 6 bases, there was a span of 7 bases. CDR3 in amino acids: CASSLGGREQYF. DNA of the CDR3: TGTGCCAGCAGCTTAGGGGGGCGCGAGCAGTACTTC.

The chain links TRBV6-4 to TRBJ1-1; 7 nucleotides line up with TRBD1. The CDR3 is made up of 14 amino acids. The germline V gene encodes CDR1 MRHNA and CDR2 SNTAGT. V trimming: 10 bases; J trimming: 1 base; junction bases outside the gene matches: 9. The CDR3 sequence: CATSPGQQNTEAFF. In DNA, the CDR3 is TGTGCCACATCCCCGGGACAGCAGAACACTGAAGCTTTCTTT.

The gene calls are TRBV27 and TRBJ1-4; TRBD1 matches at 8 bases. The CDR3 sequence is 15 residues long. Losses at the gene ends were 8 bases for V and 8 bases for J; bases not matched to a gene: 13. Germline V gives CDR1 MNHEY, CDR2 SMNVEV (reference sequence). CDR3 region: CASSHTDRAREKLFF. The CDR3 bases are TGTGCCAGCTCACACACGGACAGGGCTCGGGAAAAACTGTTTTTT.

This chain connects TRBV18 to TRBJ2-3; 9 bases are shared with TRBD1. V shed 3 bases and J 2 bases; nucleotides not matched to a gene: 6. CDR3 size: 16 residues. Germline CDR1 and CDR2: KGHSH and LQKENI. The CDR3 here is CASSPQDRGDTDTQYF. The DNA for the CDR3 is TGTGCCAGCTCACCCCAAGACAGGGGGGACACAGATACGCAGTATTTT.

This clone was picked up one time. The chain combines TRBV7-2 with TRBJ1-4, with 9 bases aligning to TRBD1. Germline V lookup: CDR1 SGHTA, CDR2 FQGNSA. This CDR3 has 16 residues. The J segment lost 8 bases and the V segment lost 5 bases, leaving 12 bases of the junction unmatched. CDR3 residues: CASSRYSGTGTEKLFF. DNA for the CDR3: TGTGCCAGCAGCCGCTACTCCGGGACAGGGACCGAAAAACTGTTTTTT.

CDR3 sequence reads: CASQLHRDRYSYTF. CDR3 coding DNA: TGTGCCAGCCAATTGCACAGGGATAGATATAGCTACACCTTC. This chain connects TRBV7-9 to TRBJ1-2, with D possibly being TRBD1 (6 bases). The CDR3 has 14 residues. V was cut by 8 bases and J by 9 bases, with 22 bases left in between. The V gene's germline CDR1 is SEHNR and CDR2 FQNEAQ (reference sequence).

The chain couples TRBV19 to TRBJ1-5; D might be TRBD1 (5 bases). The length of the CDR3 is 15 residues. V was clipped by 0 bases and J by 7 bases, with 13 bases between them. Germline-derived CDR1 and CDR2 are LNHDA and SQIVND (reference sequence). The CDR3 here is CASSIDLGWGQPQHF. The CDR3, as DNA: TGTGCCAGTAGTATAGATTTGGGGTGGGGCCAGCCCCAGCATTTT. The entire variable domain, with the rest obtained from reference TRBV19 and TRBJ1-5, is as follows: DGGITQSPKYLFRKEGQNVTLSCEQNLNHDAMYWYRQDPGQGLRLIYYSQIVNDFQKGDIAEGYSVSREKKESFPLTVTSAQKNPTAFYLCASSIDLGWGQPQHFGDGTRLSIL.